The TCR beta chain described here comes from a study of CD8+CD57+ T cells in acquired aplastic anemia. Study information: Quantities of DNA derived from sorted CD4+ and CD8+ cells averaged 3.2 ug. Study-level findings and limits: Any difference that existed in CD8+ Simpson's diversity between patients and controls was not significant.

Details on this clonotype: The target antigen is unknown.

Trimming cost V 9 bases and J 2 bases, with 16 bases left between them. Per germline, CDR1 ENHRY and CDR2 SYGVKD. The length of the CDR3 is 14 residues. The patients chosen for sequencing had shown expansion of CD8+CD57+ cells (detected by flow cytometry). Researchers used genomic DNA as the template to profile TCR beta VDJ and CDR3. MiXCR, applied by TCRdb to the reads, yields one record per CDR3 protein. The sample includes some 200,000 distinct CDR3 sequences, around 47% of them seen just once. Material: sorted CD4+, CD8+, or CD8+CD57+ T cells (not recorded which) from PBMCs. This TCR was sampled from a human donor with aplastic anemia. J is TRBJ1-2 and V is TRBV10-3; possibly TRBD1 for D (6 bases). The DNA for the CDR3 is TGTGCCATGGCCTCGACAGGACCAAACTATGGCTACACCTTC. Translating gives CAMASTGPNYGYTF.